The 20 T cell receptor beta chains below come from one sample, sequenced in a study of identical twins. Each CDR3 protein is one row after TCRdb ran MiXCR on the 5' RACE reads. Found here are some 300,000 distinct CDR3 sequences, roughly an eighth of them singletons; the top ten hold just over 7%. These data also formed part of another study, on yellow fever vaccine responses in identical twins.

Sequences were obtained from CD8+ T cells sorted from blood. These TCRs come from a woman aged 18-29 years in good health.

This clonotype appeared many times. The rearrangement uses TRBV20-1 and TRBJ2-7; D might be TRBD2 (6 bases). This CDR3 comprises 13 residues. V shed 0 bases and J shed 4 bases, with 10 bases lying between them. Germline CDR1 DFQATT, CDR2 SNEGSKA (reference sequence). The DNA of the CDR3 is TGCAGTGCTAGAGATGCACGGGAGTACGAGCAGTACTTC. Protein sequence: CSARDAREYEQYF.

This clonotype was counted between two and nine times. The chain employs TRBV28 and TRBJ2-7; D call uncertain. Between the trimmed V and J ends, which lost 10 bases and 4 bases, there was a span of 11 bases. Germline V gene lookup returns CDR1 MDHEN and CDR2 SYDVKM. CDR3 size: 11 residues. CDR3 nucleotide sequence: TGTGCCACCAAGTATGGTTACGAGCAGTACGTC. Translation: CATKYGYEQYV.

This clonotype has only a few counts. The chain employs TRBV28 and TRBJ2-7, with 10 bases aligning to TRBD1. J gave up 2 bases and V 7 bases, and 2 bases lay outside the gene matches. There are 13 residues in the CDR3. The germline CDR1 and CDR2 sequences are MDHEN and SYDVKM. In DNA, the CDR3 is TGTGCCAGCACCGGGACAGGGGCCTACGAGCAGTACGTC. Its protein product is CASTGTGAYEQYV.

This clonotype was recorded at least ten times. The rearrangement uses TRBV29-1 and TRBJ2-7; 9 bases align to TRBD2. J was trimmed by 6 bases and V by 5 bases; bases with no gene match: 8. Germline CDR1 SQVTM, CDR2 ANQGSEA. The length of the CDR3 is 13 residues. The DNA for the CDR3 is TGCAGCGTTTTAGCGGGAGCGGGGGGCGAGCAGTACTTC. Encoded protein: CSVLAGAGGEQYF.

This clonotype was seen many times. The CDR3 is CASSVSGRSSYNEQFF. DNA of the CDR3: TGTGCCAGCAGCGTAAGCGGGAGGTCCTCCTACAATGAGCAGTTCTTC. This chain links TRBV9 with TRBJ2-1; the match to TRBD2 covers 9 bases. The CDR3 extends over 16 amino acids. Germline V gene lookup returns CDR1 SGDLS and CDR2 YYNGEE. J was trimmed by 0 bases and V by 1 base; bases with no gene match: 2. Combining the CDR3 with reference TRBV9 and TRBJ2-1 gives the whole variable domain DSGVTQTPKHLITATGQRVTLRCSPRSGDLSVYWYQQSLDQGLQFLIQYYNGEERAKGNILERFSAQQFPDLHSELNLSSLELGDSALYFCASSVSGRSSYNEQFFGPGTRLTVL.

The table lists this clonotype with many counts. J is TRBJ2-3 and V is TRBV24-1; 7 nucleotides align to TRBD1. Germline loops: CDR1 KGHDR, CDR2 SFDVKD. This CDR3 has 17 residues. After removal of 4 bases from V and 2 bases from J, the junction contained 11 bases not matched to a gene. The CDR3 loop reads CATSDETGTEDTDTQYF. CDR3 nucleotides: TGTGCCACCAGTGACGAAACCGGGACAGAGGACACAGATACGCAGTATTTT.

This clonotype showed up just a few times. The chain has TRBV6-5 and TRBJ2-7; 7 bases match TRBD2. Germline V gene data show CDR1 as MNHEY and CDR2 as SVGAGI. V lost 0 bases, J lost 5 bases, and 7 bases stayed unmatched. The CDR3 loop spans 15 amino acids. This CDR3 reads CASSYSAGDRDEQYF. The DNA of the CDR3 is TGTGCCAGCAGTTACTCGGCGGGGGATCGCGACGAGCAGTACTTC.

There are many counts of this clonotype. This chain links TRBV11-2 with TRBJ2-7; maybe TRBD2 (6 bases). There are 17 residues in the CDR3. Deletions cut 5 bases from V and 4 bases from J, with 24 bases between. In germline, CDR1 is SGHAT, CDR2 FQNNGV. The DNA for the CDR3 is TGTGCCAGCAGCCTAGGAGGGGATCCTAAAACTCCATACGAGCAGTACGTC. This sequence encodes CASSLGGDPKTPYEQYV.

This clonotype occurred a few times. J is TRBJ2-7 and V is TRBV27; D unclear. The CDR3 has 12 amino acids. CDR1 and CDR2 (germline): MNHEY, SMNVEV (reference sequence). The V gene lost 7 bases and the J gene lost 2 bases, with 9 bases spanning the gap. CDR3 coding DNA: TGTGCCAGCATGGGTGGCACCTACGAGCAGTACTTC. This sequence encodes CASMGGTYEQYF.

This clonotype showed up just a few times. The V and J genes are TRBV20-1 and TRBJ2-2; 16 positions agree with TRBD2. The V gene's germline CDR1 is DFQATT and CDR2 SNEGSKA (reference sequence). The V segment lost 0 bases and the J segment 3 bases; nucleotides outside the gene matches: 4. The CDR3 runs to 18 residues. CDR3: CSARDPGLAGGYTGELFF. The CDR3 bases are TGCAGTGCTAGAGACCCGGGACTAGCGGGAGGGTACACCGGGGAGCTGTTTTTT.

This clonotype has more than one count but fewer than ten. In DNA form, the CDR3 reads TGTGCCATCAGTGACCCGGGTAGGGACATGAACACTGAAGCTTTCTTT. Translation: CAISDPGRDMNTEAFF. The chain uses TRBV10-3 and TRBJ1-1; the D gene is possibly TRBD1 (6 bases). There are 16 residues in the CDR3. The ends were cut back, 3 bases at V and 0 bases at J, with 14 bases in the middle. Per germline, CDR1 ENHRY and CDR2 SYGVKD.

The chain employs TRBV5-1 and TRBJ1-1, with unresolved D. The CDR3 sequence is 10 residues long. Trimming took off 1 base at V and 7 bases at J, with 2 bases between the two ends. The germline V gene encodes CDR1 SGHRS and CDR2 YFSETQ. For the CDR3, the DNA is TGCGCCAGCAGCTTGAATGAAGCTTTCTTT. This codes for CASSLNEAFF.

The chain carries TRBV4-1 and TRBJ2-5; 7 bases fit TRBD2. Looked up from germline, CDR1 is MGHRA and CDR2 is YSYEKL. Trimming removed 1 base from V and 4 bases from J; junction bases left unmatched: 6. The CDR3 consists of 15 residues. This CDR3 is CASSQARTRGETQYF. DNA of the CDR3: TGCGCCAGCAGCCAAGCTAGGACTAGAGGAGAGACCCAGTACTTC.

This clonotype occurred a few times. V gene TRBV9 combines with J gene TRBJ1-6, with 8 bases identical to TRBD1. Germline V gene sequence: CDR1 SGDLS, CDR2 YYNGEE. The CDR3 length is 15 residues. V was clipped by 4 bases and J by 9 bases; unmatched bases: 9. CDR3 residues: CASSPRQGIFSPLHF. The CDR3 DNA reads as TGTGCCAGCAGCCCAAGACAGGGGATCTTTTCACCCCTCCACTTT.

The rearrangement links TRBV2 to TRBJ2-7; 10 bases match TRBD2. The germline V gene encodes CDR1 SNHLY and CDR2 FYNNEI. This CDR3 is 15 amino acids long. Trimming cost V 3 bases and J 0 bases; bases outside gene matches: 2. CDR3 sequence (DNA): TGTGCCAGCAGTGACCCTAGCGGGAGCTCCTACGAGCAGTACTTC. Amino acids: CASSDPSGSSYEQYF.

A few counts support this clonotype. The junction departs from the called germline gene at one end, perhaps through a read error. This chain connects TRBV12-3 or TRBV12-4 to TRBJ1-3; unclear D gene. The CDR3 is made up of 12 amino acids. This CDR3 is CASSLGPLGPIF. The CDR3 coding sequence is TGTGCCAGCAGTTTAGGACCACTCGGGCCCATTTTT.

The J gene is TRBJ2-7, the V gene TRBV12-3 or TRBV12-4; 7 bases fit TRBD2. This CDR3 has 13 residues. After removal of 6 bases from V and 2 bases from J, the junction contained 4 bases not matched to a gene. The CDR3 here is CASSRDYTYEQYF. The CDR3 DNA sequence: TGTGCCAGCAGCCGGGACTACACCTACGAGCAGTACTTC.

The V call is TRBV9, the J call TRBJ2-2, with TRBD1 matching over 8 bases. J was trimmed by 4 bases and V by 9 bases; bases with no gene match: 8. The CDR3 length is 14 residues. Germline-derived CDR1 and CDR2 are SGDLS and YYNGEE. Written as DNA, the CDR3 is TGTGCCACAGGACAGGGTGCGGGCACCGGGGAGCTGTTTTTT. It specifies CATGQGAGTGELFF.

This clonotype was counted a single time. CDR3 region: CASRWADTDTQYF. CDR3 bases: TGTGCCAGCAGGTGGGCCGACACAGATACGCAGTATTTT. The chain joins TRBV5-6 to TRBJ2-3; D is unresolved. From germline, CDR1 is SGHDT and CDR2 YYEEEE. V gave up 5 bases and J gave up 2 bases, with 9 bases separating them. The length of the CDR3 is 13 residues.

The chain joins TRBV11-2 to TRBJ2-2; D remains unclear. V lost 3 bases and J 0 bases, leaving 14 bases between the germline ends. The CDR3 runs to 17 residues. The germline gives CDR1 SGHAT, CDR2 FQNNGV. CDR3 DNA sequence: TGTGCCAGCAGCTTCGAAACCCGGGCCTCGAACACCGGGGAGCTGTTTTTT. Protein product: CASSFETRASNTGELFF.